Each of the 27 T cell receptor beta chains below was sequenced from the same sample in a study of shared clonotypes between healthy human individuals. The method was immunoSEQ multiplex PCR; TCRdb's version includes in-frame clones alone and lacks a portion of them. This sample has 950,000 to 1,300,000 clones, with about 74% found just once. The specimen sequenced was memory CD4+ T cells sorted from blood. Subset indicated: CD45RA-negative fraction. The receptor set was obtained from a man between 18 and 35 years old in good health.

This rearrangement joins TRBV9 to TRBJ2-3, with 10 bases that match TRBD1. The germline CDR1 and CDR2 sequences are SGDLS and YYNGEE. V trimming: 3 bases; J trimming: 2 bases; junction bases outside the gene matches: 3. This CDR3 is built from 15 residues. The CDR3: CASSGGTGDTDTQYF. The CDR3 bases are TGTGCCAGCAGCGGCGGGACAGGGGACACAGATACGCAGTATTTT.

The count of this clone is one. The CDR3 nucleotides are TGTGCCAGCAGCCCGACCTGGGGGACCTACGAGCAGTACTTC. The encoded protein is CASSPTWGTYEQYF. The chain employs TRBV11-2 and TRBJ2-7; either TRBD1 or TRBD2 may supply D (5 bases each). The CDR3 is 14 residues long. Germline values: CDR1 SGHAT, CDR2 FQNNGV. The V and J ends lost 5 bases and 2 bases respectively, with 13 bases between them.

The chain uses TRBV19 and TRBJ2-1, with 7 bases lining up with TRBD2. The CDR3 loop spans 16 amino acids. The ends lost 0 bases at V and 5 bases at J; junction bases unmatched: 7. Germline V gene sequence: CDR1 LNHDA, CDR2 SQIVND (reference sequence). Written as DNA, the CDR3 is TGTGCCAGTAGTATAGATTGGGGGGGAGTACACAATGAGCAGTTCTTC. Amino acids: CASSIDWGGVHNEQFF.

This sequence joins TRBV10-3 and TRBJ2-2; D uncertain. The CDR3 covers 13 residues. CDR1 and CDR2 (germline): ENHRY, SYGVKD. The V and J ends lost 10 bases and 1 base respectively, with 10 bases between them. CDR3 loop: CASTPVNTGELFF. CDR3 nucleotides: TGTGCCAGCACCCCGGTGAACACCGGGGAGCTGTTTTTT.

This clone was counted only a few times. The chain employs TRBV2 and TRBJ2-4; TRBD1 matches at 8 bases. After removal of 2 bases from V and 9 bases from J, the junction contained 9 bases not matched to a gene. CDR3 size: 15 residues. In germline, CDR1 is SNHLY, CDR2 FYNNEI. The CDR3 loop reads CASSETPGQGGIQYF. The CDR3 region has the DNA TGTGCCAGCAGTGAAACCCCTGGACAGGGTGGCATTCAGTACTTC.

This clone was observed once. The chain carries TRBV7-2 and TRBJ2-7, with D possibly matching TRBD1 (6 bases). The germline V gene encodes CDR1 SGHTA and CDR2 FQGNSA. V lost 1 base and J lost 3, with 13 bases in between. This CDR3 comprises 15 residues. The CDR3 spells CASSLVVQGNYEQYF. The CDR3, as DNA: TGTGCCAGCAGCTTAGTGGTACAGGGTAACTACGAGCAGTACTTC.

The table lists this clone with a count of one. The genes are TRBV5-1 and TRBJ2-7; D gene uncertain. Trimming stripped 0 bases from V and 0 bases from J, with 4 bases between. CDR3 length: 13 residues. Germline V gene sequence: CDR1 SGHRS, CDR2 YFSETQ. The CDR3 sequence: CASSLAVSYEQYF. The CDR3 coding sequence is TGCGCCAGCAGCTTGGCCGTCTCCTACGAGCAGTACTTC. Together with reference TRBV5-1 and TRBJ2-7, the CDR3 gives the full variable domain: KAGVTQTPRYLIKTRGQQVTLSCSPISGHRSVSWYQQTPGQGLQFLFEYFSETQRNKGNFPGRFSGRQFSNSRSEMNVSTLELGDSALYLCASSLAVSYEQYFGPGTRLTVT.

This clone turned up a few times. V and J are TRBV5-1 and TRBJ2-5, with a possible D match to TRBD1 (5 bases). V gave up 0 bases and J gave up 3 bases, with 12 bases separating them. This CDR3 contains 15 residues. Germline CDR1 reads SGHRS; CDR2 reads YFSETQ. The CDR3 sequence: CASSLGSRVEETQYF. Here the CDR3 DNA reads TGCGCCAGCAGCTTGGGATCCAGGGTCGAAGAGACCCAGTACTTC.

The CDR3 region is CASSLVPTANTEAFF. CDR3 nucleotide sequence: TGTGCCAGCAGCTTGGTCCCGACAGCGAACACTGAAGCTTTCTTT. V is TRBV5-6 and J is TRBJ1-1; D may be TRBD1 (5 bases). CDR1 is SGHDT and CDR2 is YYEEEE in the germline V gene. Trimming took 0 bases from V and 1 from J, leaving 10 bases between them. The CDR3 covers 15 residues.

The DNA for the CDR3 is TGTGCCAGCACTGAGACAGATACGCAGTATTTT. It yields the protein CASTETDTQYF. The chain is built from TRBV6-1 and TRBJ2-3; unclear D gene. The V gene lost 7 bases and the J gene lost 3 bases, with 5 bases spanning the gap. CDR3 length: 11 amino acids. CDR1 is MNHNS and CDR2 is SASEGT in the germline V gene.

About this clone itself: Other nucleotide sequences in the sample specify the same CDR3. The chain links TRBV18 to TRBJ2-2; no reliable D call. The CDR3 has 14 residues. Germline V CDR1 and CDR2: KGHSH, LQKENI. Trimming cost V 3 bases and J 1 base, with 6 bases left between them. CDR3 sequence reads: CASSPSRNTGELFF. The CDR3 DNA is TGTGCCAGCTCACCTTCTCGGAACACCGGGGAGCTGTTTTTT.

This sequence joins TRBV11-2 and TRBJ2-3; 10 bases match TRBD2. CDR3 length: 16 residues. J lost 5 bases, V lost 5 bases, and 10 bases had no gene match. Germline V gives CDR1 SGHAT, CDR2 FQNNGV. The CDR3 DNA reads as TGTGCCAGCAGCCCGTTGTCTAGCGGGAGCGGAGATACGCAGTATTTT. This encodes CASSPLSSGSGDTQYF.

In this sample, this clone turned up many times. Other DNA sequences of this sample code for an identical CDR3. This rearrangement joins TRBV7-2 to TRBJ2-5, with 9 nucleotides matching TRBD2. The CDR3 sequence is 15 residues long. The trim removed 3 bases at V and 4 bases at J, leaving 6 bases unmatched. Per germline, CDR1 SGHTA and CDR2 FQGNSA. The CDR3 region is CASSFGAGGRETQYF. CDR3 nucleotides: TGTGCCAGCAGCTTCGGGGCGGGAGGGAGAGAGACCCAGTACTTC.

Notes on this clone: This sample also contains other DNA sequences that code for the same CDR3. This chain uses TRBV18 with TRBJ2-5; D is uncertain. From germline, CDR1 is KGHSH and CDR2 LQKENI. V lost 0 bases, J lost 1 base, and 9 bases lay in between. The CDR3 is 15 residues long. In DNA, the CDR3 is TGTGCCAGCTCACCACCTGGCAGGAGCCAAGAGACCCAGTACTTC. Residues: CASSPPGRSQETQYF.

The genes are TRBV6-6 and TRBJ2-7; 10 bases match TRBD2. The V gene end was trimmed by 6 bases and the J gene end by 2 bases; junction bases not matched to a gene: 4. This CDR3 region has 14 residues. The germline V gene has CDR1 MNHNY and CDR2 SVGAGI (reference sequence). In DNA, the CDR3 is TGTGCCAGCAGAAGGACTAGCGGCCCCTACGAGCAGTACTTC. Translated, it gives CASRRTSGPYEQYF.

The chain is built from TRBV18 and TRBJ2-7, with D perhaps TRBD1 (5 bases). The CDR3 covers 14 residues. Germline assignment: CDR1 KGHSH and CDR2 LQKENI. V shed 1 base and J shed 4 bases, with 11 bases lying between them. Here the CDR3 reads CASSPLQGLYEQYF. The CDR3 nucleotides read TGTGCCAGCTCACCACTTCAGGGCCTTTACGAGCAGTACTTC.

CDR3 region: CASSIRTPSNQPQHF. The CDR3 DNA reads TGTGCCAGCAGCATCAGGACTCCAAGCAATCAGCCCCAGCATTTT. V gene TRBV6-5 combines with J gene TRBJ1-5, with D uncertain. V lost 6 bases and J 1 base, leaving 13 bases between the germline ends. This CDR3 has 15 residues. Germline V gene lookup returns CDR1 MNHEY and CDR2 SVGAGI.

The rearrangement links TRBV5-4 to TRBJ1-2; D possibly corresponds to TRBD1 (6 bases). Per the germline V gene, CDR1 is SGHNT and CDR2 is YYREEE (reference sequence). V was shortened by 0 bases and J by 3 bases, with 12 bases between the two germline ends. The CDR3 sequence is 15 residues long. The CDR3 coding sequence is TGTGCCAGCAGCTTGGCCGAACAGGGCGACTATGGCTACACCTTC. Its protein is CASSLAEQGDYGYTF.

Written as DNA, the CDR3 is TGTGCCAGCAGCGTAGTCTTGGGGGCAACTAGCCAACAGTTCTTC. It encodes CASSVVLGATSQQFF. The V call is TRBV9, the J call TRBJ2-1; the D gene could be TRBD1 or TRBD2 (6 bases each). The germline CDR1 and CDR2 sequences are SGDLS and YYNGEE. The CDR3 consists of 15 residues. V was clipped by 0 bases and J by 13 bases, with 20 bases between them.

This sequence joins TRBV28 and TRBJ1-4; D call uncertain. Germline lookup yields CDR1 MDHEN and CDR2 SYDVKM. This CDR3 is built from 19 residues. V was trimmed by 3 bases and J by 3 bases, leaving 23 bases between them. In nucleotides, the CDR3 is TGTGCCAGCAGTTTTACCTTCACCTTGAAGGTTTCGGCTAATGAAAAACTGTTTTTT. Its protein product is CASSFTFTLKVSANEKLFF.

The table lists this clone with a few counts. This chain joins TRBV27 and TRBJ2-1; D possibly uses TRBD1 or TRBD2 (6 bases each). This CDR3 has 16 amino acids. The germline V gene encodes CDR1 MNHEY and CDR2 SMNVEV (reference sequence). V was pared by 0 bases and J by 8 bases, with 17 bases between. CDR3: CASSLSRGRSTHEQFF. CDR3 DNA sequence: TGTGCCAGCAGTTTATCCCGGGGGCGATCGACGCATGAGCAGTTCTTC.

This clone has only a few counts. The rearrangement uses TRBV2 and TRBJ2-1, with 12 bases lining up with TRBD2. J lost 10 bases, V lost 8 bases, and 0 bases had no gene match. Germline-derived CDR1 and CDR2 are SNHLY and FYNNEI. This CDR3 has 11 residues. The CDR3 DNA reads TGTGCCAGCGGACTAGCGGGGGAGCAGTTCTTC. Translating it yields CASGLAGEQFF.

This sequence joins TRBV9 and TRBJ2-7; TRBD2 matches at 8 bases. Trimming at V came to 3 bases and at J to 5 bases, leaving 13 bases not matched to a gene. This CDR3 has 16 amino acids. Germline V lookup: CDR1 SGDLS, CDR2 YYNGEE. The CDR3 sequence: CASSAGLAGMRNEQYF. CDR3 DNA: TGTGCCAGCAGCGCCGGATTAGCGGGAATGAGGAACGAGCAGTACTTC.

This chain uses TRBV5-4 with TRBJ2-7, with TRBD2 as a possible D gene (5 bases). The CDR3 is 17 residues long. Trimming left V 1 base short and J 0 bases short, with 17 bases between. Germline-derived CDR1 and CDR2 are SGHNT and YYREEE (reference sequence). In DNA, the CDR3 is TGTGCCAGCAGCTTGTTGGCGGGTTTTGAGAGCTCCTACGAGCAGTACTTC. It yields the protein CASSLLAGFESSYEQYF.

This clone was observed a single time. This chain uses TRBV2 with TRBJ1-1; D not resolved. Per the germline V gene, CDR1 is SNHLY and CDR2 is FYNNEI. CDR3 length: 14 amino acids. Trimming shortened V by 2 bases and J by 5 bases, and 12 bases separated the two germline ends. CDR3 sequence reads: CASSEIGVGTEAFF. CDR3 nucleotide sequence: TGTGCCAGCAGTGAAATCGGGGTTGGGACTGAAGCTTTCTTT.

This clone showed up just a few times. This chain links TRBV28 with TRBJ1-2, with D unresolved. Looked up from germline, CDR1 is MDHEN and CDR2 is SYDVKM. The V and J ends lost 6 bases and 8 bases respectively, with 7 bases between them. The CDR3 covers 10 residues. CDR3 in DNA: TGTGCCAGCAGCCGGGAGGGCTACACCTTC. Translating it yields CASSREGYTF.

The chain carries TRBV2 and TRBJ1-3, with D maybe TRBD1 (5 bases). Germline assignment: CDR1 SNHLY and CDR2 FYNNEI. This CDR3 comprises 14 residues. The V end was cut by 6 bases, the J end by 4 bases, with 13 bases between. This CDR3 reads CASRGEAVGNTIYF. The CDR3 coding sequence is TGTGCCAGCAGGGGGGAGGCAGTCGGAAACACCATATATTTT.